This T cell receptor (beta chain) came from a study of human T cells and chemical hapten exposure. CDR1 and CDR2 (germline): SGHNT, YYREEE (reference sequence). The CDR3 is 14 residues long. With 0 bases removed from V and 7 bases from J, the gap between germline ends came to 10 bases. This clonotype came up many times. Time point defined: patch test 1, 2 weeks after DPC sensitization. The treatment is: therapeutic diphenylcyclopropenone sensitization with weekly scalp DPC. TCRdb reprocessed the RACE reads via MiXCR and lists one record per CDR3 protein. The sample includes roughly 380,000 distinct CDR3 sequences, approximately 4.4% of them seen just once.

This TCR was recovered from a woman aged 45-65 years with alopecia areata. Some clones in this sample may be carry-over from other donors' samples. The sequencing used whole blood, collected in connection with sensitization to the hapten diphenylcyclopropenone (DPC). This chain connects TRBV5-4 to TRBJ2-2; D is perhaps TRBD1 (5 bases). The CDR3 loop is CASSLGRVDGELFF. The DNA of the CDR3 is TGTGCCAGCAGCTTGGGCAGGGTGGACGGGGAGCTGTTTTTT.